The 15 T cell receptor beta chains below all came from one sample that was sequenced in a study of CDR3 diversity in severe acne. TCRdb independently ran MiXCR on the PCR reads; one entry per CDR3 protein. Here the sample spans roughly 79,000 distinct CDR3 sequences, around 50% being singletons. Sequenced sample: blood. These receptors were taken from a male donor with severe acne vulgaris.

The chain has TRBV20-1 and TRBJ2-7; the D gene is possibly TRBD2 (5 bases). The CDR3 extends over 14 amino acids. CDR1 and CDR2 (germline): DFQATT, SNEGSKA (reference sequence). V was clipped by 4 bases and J by 1 base, with 14 bases between them. CDR3 sequence: CSATLTSTSYEQYF. The CDR3, as DNA: TGCAGTGCTACCCTCACTAGTACTTCCTACGAGCAGTACTTC.

For this clonotype: The final CDR3 position lacks the conserved phenylalanine or tryptophan, pointing to a likely read error. The chain couples TRBV11-1 to TRBJ2-1; a weak D match, TRBD1 (6 bases). V was trimmed by 7 bases and J by 8 bases, leaving 24 bases between them. The germline CDR1 and CDR2 sequences are SGHAT and FQDESV (reference sequence). The CDR3 runs 16 residues. CDR3 amino acids: CASTPRGSSPRDEQFS. In DNA, the CDR3 is TGTGCCAGCACCCCAAGGGGGTCATCACCTCGGGATGAGCAGTTCTCC.

The table lists this clonotype with many counts. This chain uses TRBV10-2 with TRBJ2-5; the D is unclear. Looked up from germline, CDR1 is WSHSY and CDR2 is SAAADI. Trimming shortened V by 3 bases and J by 2 bases, and 10 bases separated the two germline ends. The CDR3 contains 14 residues. The CDR3 DNA sequence: TGCGCCAGCAGTGAAGTCACCGGTCAAGAGACCCAGTACTTC. As protein: CASSEVTGQETQYF.

The chain employs TRBV7-9 and TRBJ1-5, with 12 nucleotides matching TRBD1. The V and J ends lost 3 bases and 6 bases, in that order; junction bases with no gene match: 3. The CDR3 is made up of 15 amino acids. The V gene's germline CDR1 is SEHNR and CDR2 FQNEAQ (reference sequence). The CDR3 is CASSLGTGGFQPQHF. Here the CDR3 DNA reads TGTGCCAGCAGCTTGGGGACAGGGGGCTTTCAGCCCCAGCATTTT.

In this sample, this clonotype turned up many times. CDR3 residues: CASSIDTGTGDYNEQFF. The CDR3 nucleotides read TGTGCCAGTAGTATAGATACCGGGACAGGGGACTACAATGAGCAGTTCTTC. The chain employs TRBV19 and TRBJ2-1, with 10 positions matching TRBD1. The ends lost 0 bases at V and 3 bases at J; junction bases unmatched: 5. CDR3 size: 17 residues. The germline V gene has CDR1 LNHDA and CDR2 SQIVND (reference sequence). The variable domain in full, with the rest retrieved from reference TRBV19 and TRBJ2-1, is DGGITQSPKYLFRKEGQNVTLSCEQNLNHDAMYWYRQDPGQGLRLIYYSQIVNDFQKGDIAEGYSVSREKKESFPLTVTSAQKNPTAFYLCASSIDTGTGDYNEQFFGPGTRLTVL.

This clonotype was observed a single time. The chain couples TRBV24-1 to TRBJ2-7; 15 bases match TRBD2. Trimming at V came to 4 bases and at J to 6 bases, leaving 9 bases not matched to a gene. The CDR3 extends over 17 amino acids. Germline lookup yields CDR1 KGHDR and CDR2 SFDVKD. DNA of the CDR3: TGTGCCACCAGTGACCGGGGGACTAGCGGGAGGACAAGCGAGCAGTACTTC. Amino acids: CATSDRGTSGRTSEQYF.

V is TRBV11-2 and J is TRBJ2-1; 12 bases align to TRBD2. This CDR3 region has 14 residues. Per germline, CDR1 SGHAT and CDR2 FQNNGV. V was clipped by 2 bases and J by 9 bases; unmatched bases: 2. CDR3 protein: CASSLLAGGGEQFF. Here the CDR3 DNA reads TGTGCCAGCAGCTTACTAGCGGGAGGGGGTGAGCAGTTCTTC.

This clonotype is labeled medium-sized. CDR3 in DNA: TGCAGCGCTAAGGGTCGGCAGGGCCCAGATACGCAGTATTTT. Amino acids: CSAKGRQGPDTQYF. The chain uses TRBV29-1 and TRBJ2-3, with D possibly matching TRBD1 (5 bases). The CDR3 totals 14 residues. In germline, CDR1 is SQVTM, CDR2 ANQGSEA. Trimming removed 7 bases from V and 4 bases from J, with 18 bases in between.

To note about this clonotype: A read error may be the cause here, since a much bigger clone is one base away. The J gene is TRBJ2-5, the V gene TRBV5-1; possible D gene TRBD1, 5 bases. This CDR3 region has 13 residues. Per the germline V gene, CDR1 is SGHRS and CDR2 is YFSETQ. This CDR3 reads CASSRRGQGTQYF. CDR3 DNA sequence: TGCGCCAGCAGCCGTAGGGGCCAAGGGACCCAGTACTTC.

Only a few counts were recorded for this clonotype. V usage is TRBV2 and J usage is TRBJ2-1, with TRBD2 as a possible D gene (5 bases). Germline V gene lookup returns CDR1 SNHLY and CDR2 FYNNEI. This CDR3 spans 13 amino acids. V gave up 5 bases and J gave up 7 bases, with 12 bases separating them. The CDR3 sequence is CASSLSGGNEQFF. DNA for the CDR3: TGTGCCAGCAGTTTGTCTGGAGGTAATGAGCAGTTCTTC.

The chain has TRBV5-4 and TRBJ2-5; TRBD1 matches at 11 bases. V was clipped by 7 bases and J by 5 bases; unmatched bases: 7. The CDR3 has 14 residues. CDR1 is SGHNT, CDR2 YYREEE, per germline (reference sequence). The CDR3 coding sequence is TGTGCCAGCTCACCCTGGACAGGGGGCGAGACCCAGTACTTC. Translated, it gives CASSPWTGGETQYF.

This clonotype was counted only a few times. This chain connects TRBV7-2 to TRBJ1-5; 12 bases line up with TRBD1. The CDR3 is 17 amino acids. V lost 5 bases and J lost 6; bases outside the gene matches: 11. CDR1 is SGHTA and CDR2 is FQGNSA in the germline V gene. The DNA for the CDR3 is TGTGCCAGCAGCCCCTGGGGGGGACAGGGGGCGCGTCAGCCCCAGCATTTT. It translates to CASSPWGGQGARQPQHF.

Many counts were recorded for this clonotype. The rearrangement links TRBV12-3 or TRBV12-4 to TRBJ2-3; D gene ambiguous. V gave up 3 bases and J gave up 2 bases, with 6 bases separating them. This CDR3 comprises 13 residues. The CDR3 here is CASSLAFTDTQYF. CDR3 coding DNA: TGTGCCAGCAGTTTGGCCTTCACAGATACGCAGTATTTT.

This clonotype was seen at least ten times. This sequence joins TRBV18 and TRBJ2-5; D remains ambiguous. This CDR3 has 14 residues. Deletions cut 2 bases from V and 0 bases from J, with 7 bases between. CDR1 and CDR2 from the germline V gene are KGHSH and LQKENI. CDR3 DNA sequence: TGTGCCAGCTCACCAACAGCGAACCAAGAGACCCAGTACTTC. It yields the protein CASSPTANQETQYF. Together with reference TRBV18 and TRBJ2-5, the CDR3 gives the full variable domain: NAGVMQNPRHLVRRRGQEARLRCSPMKGHSHVYWYRQLPEEGLKFMVYLQKENIIDESGMPKERFSAEFPKEGPSILRIQQVVRGDSAAYFCASSPTANQETQYFGPGTRLLVL.

As DNA, the CDR3 is TGCGCCAGCAGTACAGGGCCCGATAATTCACCCCTCCACTTT. Protein product: CASSTGPDNSPLHF. This rearrangement joins TRBV10-2 to TRBJ1-6; D is possibly TRBD1 (6 bases). Per the germline V gene, CDR1 is WSHSY and CDR2 is SAAADI. The CDR3 has 14 amino acids. Trimming shortened V by 5 bases and J by 5 bases, and 10 bases separated the two germline ends.